The 12 T cell receptor beta chains reported below all come from one sample, sequenced in a study of blood T cell repertoires in COVID-19. This table comes from immunoSEQ multiplex PCR, and its TCRdb copy is limited to in-frame clones, with some not included. The sample lists 270,000 or so clones; approximately 84% were seen once. Sequences were obtained from peripheral blood. Receptors were obtained from a human donor in a cohort sampled during active COVID-19.

This clone has a count of ten or more. The V call is TRBV5-6, the J call TRBJ1-5; 7 bases agree with TRBD1. Germline V CDR1 and CDR2: SGHDT, YYEEEE. With V trimmed by 4 bases and J by 4 bases, 5 bases remained unmatched. This CDR3 contains 14 residues. The DNA of the CDR3 is TGTGCCAGCAGCACCCAGGGGGTGAATCAGCCCCAGCATTTT. As protein: CASSTQGVNQPQHF. Looking up the rest from reference TRBV5-6 and TRBJ1-5 gives the full variable domain: DAGVTQSPTHLIKTRGQQVTLRCSPKSGHDTVSWYQQALGQGPQFIFQYYEEEERQRGNFPDRFSGHQFPNYSSELNVNALLLGDSALYLCASSTQGVNQPQHFGDGTRLSIL.

The CDR3 coding sequence is TGCGCCAGCAGCACCGACAGTTTGGACGAGCAGTACTTC. Translated: CASSTDSLDEQYF. The V call is TRBV5-1, the J call TRBJ2-7, with a weak D call TRBD1 (5 bases). V was trimmed by 4 bases and J by 5 bases, leaving 13 bases between them. This CDR3 contains 13 residues. The germline CDR1 and CDR2 sequences are SGHRS and YFSETQ.

This clone was observed once. J is TRBJ2-1 and V is TRBV6-4; 8 bases align to TRBD2. The germline gives CDR1 MRHNA, CDR2 SNTAGT. CDR3 size: 14 residues. Unmatched junction bases numbered 1, after V lost 2 bases and J lost 4 bases. CDR3: CASSDSGGYNEQFF. The CDR3, as DNA: TGTGCCAGCAGTGACAGCGGGGGTTACAATGAGCAGTTCTTC.

The genes are TRBV18 and TRBJ1-2; 8 bases fit TRBD1. The CDR3 is 16 residues long. With 4 bases clipped from V and 4 bases from J, the junction kept 11 bases outside the gene matches. The germline V gene has CDR1 KGHSH and CDR2 LQKENI. In DNA, the CDR3 is TGTGCCAGCTCACGGAAAGAGACAGGGGTAGTCTATGGCTACACCTTC. It is translated as CASSRKETGVVYGYTF.

The rearrangement links TRBV27 to TRBJ1-2, with 8 bases matching TRBD1. The CDR3 contains 15 residues. Germline V lookup: CDR1 MNHEY, CDR2 SMNVEV (reference sequence). V lost 6 bases, J lost 0 bases, and 6 bases stayed unmatched. CDR3 region: CASSLQGGTNYGYTF. CDR3 DNA: TGTGCCAGCAGCCTACAGGGGGGAACTAACTATGGCTACACCTTC.

The chain links TRBV6-5 to TRBJ2-7; D gene uncertain. Trimming took off 0 bases at V and 2 bases at J, with 11 bases between the two ends. Germline V CDR1 and CDR2: MNHEY, SVGAGI. CDR3 length: 15 amino acids. The CDR3 loop reads CASSYSSTQTYEQYF. CDR3 nucleotide sequence: TGTGCCAGCAGTTACTCCTCGACACAGACCTACGAGCAGTACTTC.

The J gene is TRBJ1-1, the V gene TRBV29-1, with D possibly matching TRBD1 (5 bases). Germline values: CDR1 SQVTM, CDR2 ANQGSEA. CDR3 size: 11 residues. The ends were cut back, 5 bases at V and 3 bases at J, with 7 bases in the middle. CDR3 nucleotide sequence: TGCAGCGTTCTAGGGGACACTGAAGCTTTCTTT. This gives the protein CSVLGDTEAFF.

The chain has TRBV15 and TRBJ2-3, with 9 bases lining up with TRBD2. The CDR3 is 15 amino acids. V dropped 0 bases and J dropped 7; count of bases not matched to a gene: 5. In germline, CDR1 is LNHNV, CDR2 YYDKDF (reference sequence). The CDR3 sequence: CATSRDRLAGNTQYF. DNA for the CDR3: TGTGCCACCAGCAGAGACAGGCTAGCGGGGAATACGCAGTATTTT.

This clone has a single count. The chain has TRBV7-9 and TRBJ1-1; D gene uncertain. CDR1 SEHNR and CDR2 FQNEAQ come from the germline V gene (reference sequence). The CDR3 spans 13 residues. The V and J ends lost 7 bases and 0 bases respectively, with 9 bases between them. This chain's CDR3 is CASIMEMNTEAFF. For the CDR3, the DNA is TGTGCCAGCATAATGGAGATGAACACTGAAGCTTTCTTT.

The chain carries TRBV19 and TRBJ2-7, with D perhaps matching TRBD2 (5 bases). CDR1 LNHDA and CDR2 SQIVND come from the germline V gene (reference sequence). The CDR3 extends over 17 amino acids. The V and J ends lost 5 bases and 4 bases respectively, with 24 bases between them. Written as DNA, the CDR3 is TGTGCCAGTAGTCGTCAGGCTCTAGCTACCCAGTTATACGAGCAGTACTTC. Amino acid sequence: CASSRQALATQLYEQYF.

The chain links TRBV19 to TRBJ2-7; 10 bases are a match to TRBD2. The germline CDR1 and CDR2 sequences are LNHDA and SQIVND (reference sequence). This CDR3 spans 15 amino acids. V was pared by 5 bases and J by 5 bases, with 9 bases of the junction left unmatched. Written as DNA, the CDR3 is TGTGCCAGTAGTCAAATAGCGGGAGGCCTTGACGAGCAGTACTTC. This codes for CASSQIAGGLDEQYF.

Many counts were recorded for this clone. The rearrangement links TRBV11-2 to TRBJ1-5, with D possibly matching TRBD1 (5 bases). Germline V gene lookup returns CDR1 SGHAT and CDR2 FQNNGV. The CDR3 loop spans 15 amino acids. Trimming took 1 base from V and 4 from J, leaving 11 bases between them. CDR3 residues: CASSLAAGWNQPQHF. The CDR3 DNA is TGTGCCAGCAGCTTAGCAGCAGGGTGGAATCAGCCCCAGCATTTT.